This T cell receptor beta chain stems from a study of blood T cells in healthy people across ages. About the study: About one barcoded TCR beta cDNA was captured per two T cells.

A second about 7 to 11 cycle PCR used barcoded and J-beta primers. Using its own MiXCR run on the 5' RACE reads, TCRdb lists one record per CDR3 protein. The repertoire holds some 640,000 distinct CDR3 sequences, with about 30% as singletons. With 5 bases removed from V and 1 base from J, the gap between germline ends came to 11 bases. The germline gives CDR1 LNHNV, CDR2 YYDKDF (reference sequence). This CDR3 is built from 14 residues. This clonotype was detected only once. This may arise from a read error, as a much more abundant clone is one base away. The rearrangement uses TRBV15 and TRBJ1-1; D is perhaps TRBD1 (5 bases). This receptor was identified in a woman of 80 years or more in good health. The sample comprised blood. Here the CDR3 reads CATSGFTGNTEAFF. The CDR3 bases are TGTGCCACCAGCGGATTCACAGGGAACACTGAAGCTTTCTTT.